This T cell receptor (beta chain) stems from a study of cytomegalovirus exposure and HLA in healthy donors. General study points: Earlier analysis looked at TCR beta V segments, and most were productive about 87% or about 30% of the time. While the bulk of TCR sequences proved rare, some public TCRs turned up in many donors. As was reported, the HLA-A and HLA-B alleles of most subjects were accurately predicted from TCR beta sequences.

Primers for the PCR totalled 60 Vbeta and 13 Jbeta. TCRdb's table, derived via immunoSEQ multiplex PCR, lists solely in-frame clones and lacks some. This sample yields about 140,000 clones, of which roughly two thirds are seen a single time; around 2% belongs to the top ten. The CDR3 extends over 16 amino acids. Germline V gene sequence: CDR1 MNHEY, CDR2 SMNVEV (reference sequence). J lost 2 bases, V lost 0 bases, and 1 base had no gene match. Notes on this clone: Its target is unknown.

The chain has TRBV27 and TRBJ1-5, with TRBD1 identical over 10 bases. The sequence derives from a male donor in good health and CMV-seronegative. Sequencing input: PBMCs. As DNA, the CDR3 is TGTGCCAGCAGTTTATCCGGGACAGGGGGCAATCAGCCCCAGCATTTT. Amino acids: CASSLSGTGGNQPQHF.